This T cell receptor (beta chain) came from a study of OX40 agonist ivuxolimab in advanced cancers. Study as a whole: Allowance was made for prior anti-PD-1, anti-PD-L1 or anti-CTLA-4 therapy, and around 41% had some. One hepatocellular carcinoma and two cutaneous melanoma patients partially responded.

Findings and limits, study-wide: Some patients who did not respond also had low normalized T-cell clonal expansion.

This clone was counted once. The antigen is unknown. V lost 5 bases and J lost 4, with 12 bases in between. CDR3 length equals 14 residues. Germline-derived CDR1 and CDR2 are MNHNY and SVGAGI (reference sequence). TCRdb's table, derived via immunoSEQ multiplex PCR, lists solely in-frame clones and lacks some. The table has under 60,000 clones, more than 85% seen once. This chain connects TRBV6-6 to TRBJ1-5; D remains unclear. The sequence was collected from an adult with an advanced solid tumor such as melanoma, head and neck, liver or kidney cancer. Specimen: CD4+ or CD8+ T cells sorted from blood, collected in a trial of the OX40 agonist ivuxolimab. This CDR3 is CASSPPATNQPQHF. The DNA of the CDR3 is TGTGCCAGCAGTCCCCCAGCCACAAATCAGCCCCAGCATTTT.